These 9 T cell receptor beta chains originate from one sample sequenced in a study of beta chain features in type 1 diabetes. The whole isolated RNA underwent reverse transcription, so sequencing captured expressed TCRB transcripts. Repertoires were generated with immunoSEQ multiplex PCR, while TCRdb's copy carries only in-frame clones and drops some. The table includes around 240,000 clones, about 71% detected once. The specimen was naive CD4+ T cells from blood. Receptor source: a man aged 30 to 39 in good health.

This clone showed up just a few times. The gene calls are TRBV20-1 and TRBJ2-7; D gene unclear. Trimming stripped 3 bases from V and 4 bases from J, with 7 bases between. This CDR3 spans 11 amino acids. Germline V CDR1 and CDR2: DFQATT, SNEGSKA (reference sequence). CDR3 DNA sequence: TGCAGTGCTAGCAAGGAGTACGAGCAGTACTTC. This encodes CSASKEYEQYF.

The rearrangement uses TRBV6-5 and TRBJ2-1, with 10 bases lining up with TRBD1. Germline lookup yields CDR1 MNHEY and CDR2 SVGAGI. This CDR3 region has 15 residues. The trim removed 5 bases at V and 5 bases at J, leaving 6 bases unmatched. CDR3 sequence reads: CASSTGTGDNNEQFF. The CDR3, as DNA: TGTGCCAGCAGTACCGGGACAGGGGATAACAATGAGCAGTTCTTC.

This chain connects TRBV13 to TRBJ2-3, with D perhaps matching TRBD2 (5 bases). This CDR3 spans 16 amino acids. Per germline, CDR1 PRHDT and CDR2 FYEKMQ (reference sequence). The germline V and J ends were trimmed by 2 bases and 4 bases, with 16 bases remaining between them. CDR3 DNA sequence: TGTGCCAGCAGCTTAACAGCGGCGGAATGGGCAGATACGCAGTATTTT. This encodes CASSLTAAEWADTQYF.

The chain combines TRBV20-1 with TRBJ2-1; tentative D call: TRBD2 (5 bases). The CDR3 is made up of 11 amino acids. CDR1 and CDR2 from the germline V gene are DFQATT and SNEGSKA (reference sequence). Between the trimmed V and J ends, which lost 6 bases and 14 bases, there was a span of 17 bases. For the CDR3, the DNA is TGCAGTGCCCCGCCCACTAGACGTGAGTTCTTC. Its protein product is CSAPPTRREFF.

The chain couples TRBV15 to TRBJ1-2, with 11 bases fitting TRBD1. The germline V gene encodes CDR1 LNHNV and CDR2 YYDKDF (reference sequence). Trimming at V came to 5 bases and at J to 3 bases, leaving 5 bases not matched to a gene. This CDR3 region has 15 residues. CDR3 sequence (DNA): TGTGCCACCAGCGGATGGGACAGGGGGGACTATGGCTACACCTTC. Residues: CATSGWDRGDYGYTF.

The sample holds one count of this clone. This chain links TRBV10-3 with TRBJ2-5; 7 bases match TRBD2. CDR1 is ENHRY and CDR2 is SYGVKD in the germline V gene. The CDR3 is made up of 14 amino acids. The V gene end was trimmed by 6 bases and the J gene end by 5 bases; junction bases not matched to a gene: 9. The CDR3 DNA reads TGTGCCATCAGCGGGACTAAACCTCCGGAGACCCAGTACTTC. It encodes CAISGTKPPETQYF.

V gene TRBV7-9 combines with J gene TRBJ2-5; D uncertain. The CDR3 is made up of 13 amino acids. Deletions cut 2 bases from V and 1 base from J, with 5 bases between. Germline CDR1 is SEHNR and CDR2 is FQNEAQ (reference sequence). The CDR3 protein is CASSLYSQETQYF. The DNA for the CDR3 is TGTGCCAGCAGCTTATACAGCCAAGAGACCCAGTACTTC.

The rearrangement joins TRBV6-1 to TRBJ2-7; the D gene could be TRBD1 or TRBD2 (6 bases each). The V end lost 4 bases, the J end lost 5 bases, and 12 bases lay between the germline ends. The CDR3 contains 13 residues. Germline V gene sequence: CDR1 MNHNS, CDR2 SASEGT. CDR3 residues: CASSAAGEDEQYF. The CDR3 nucleotides are TGTGCCAGCAGTGCGGCAGGGGAGGACGAGCAGTACTTC.

This clone was found once. V is TRBV7-2 and J is TRBJ2-5, with a tentative D call TRBD2 (6 bases). This CDR3 is built from 16 residues. CDR1 and CDR2 (germline): SGHTA, FQGNSA. V was clipped by 2 bases and J by 0 bases, with 13 bases between them. The CDR3 nucleotides are TGTGCCAGCAGCTTAAGTAGCGGAGCGTACCAAGAGACCCAGTACTTC. It yields the protein CASSLSSGAYQETQYF.